This T cell receptor (beta chain) was recovered during a study of T cells in narcolepsy. Whole-study context: Healthy controls were enrolled alongside patients with narcolepsy type 1 or type 2.

With respect to this clone: Its antigen is as yet unknown.

Clones were sequenced by immunoSEQ multiplex PCR, and TCRdb holds only the in-frame ones, with some missing. The data hold 20,000 to 30,000 clones, with about four fifths observed a single time. Study results and caveats: No autoreactive T cell clone sequences appeared in some memory CD4+ repertoires. Healthy controls reportedly lacked the autoreactive clonotypes serially found in patients' blood. Same-patient CSF and blood CD4+ T cell clonotypes included HCRT-specific and TRIB2-specific autoreactive ones.

The source material was CD45RA- memory CD4+ T cells from PBMCs. This sequence was found in a human donor with narcolepsy.

Here the CDR3 DNA reads TGTGCCAGCAGCCTGGCCCCCAGCAGTCCCTCCTACGAGCAGTACTTC. This codes for CASSLAPSSPSYEQYF. This chain links TRBV5-4 with TRBJ2-7; D is ambiguous. Trimming took off 4 bases at V and 0 bases at J, with 17 bases between the two ends. The CDR3 contains 16 residues. Germline V gene sequence: CDR1 SGHNT, CDR2 YYREEE (reference sequence).